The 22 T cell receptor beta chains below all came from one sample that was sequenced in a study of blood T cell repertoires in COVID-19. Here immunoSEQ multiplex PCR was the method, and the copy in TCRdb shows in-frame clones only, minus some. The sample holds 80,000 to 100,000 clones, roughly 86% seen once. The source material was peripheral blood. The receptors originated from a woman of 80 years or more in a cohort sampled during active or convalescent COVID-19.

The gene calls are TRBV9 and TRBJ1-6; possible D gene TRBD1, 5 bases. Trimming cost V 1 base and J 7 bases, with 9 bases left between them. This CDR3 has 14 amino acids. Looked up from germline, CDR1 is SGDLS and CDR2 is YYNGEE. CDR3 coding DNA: TGTGCCAGCAGCGTACAGGGCCAAAATTCACCCCTCCACTTT. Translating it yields CASSVQGQNSPLHF.

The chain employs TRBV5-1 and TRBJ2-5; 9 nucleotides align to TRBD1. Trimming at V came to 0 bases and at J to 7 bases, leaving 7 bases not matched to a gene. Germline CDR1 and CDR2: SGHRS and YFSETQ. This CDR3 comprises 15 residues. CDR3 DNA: TGCGCCAGCAGCTTGGAACAGGGGGCCTCGGGGACCCAGTACTTC. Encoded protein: CASSLEQGASGTQYF.

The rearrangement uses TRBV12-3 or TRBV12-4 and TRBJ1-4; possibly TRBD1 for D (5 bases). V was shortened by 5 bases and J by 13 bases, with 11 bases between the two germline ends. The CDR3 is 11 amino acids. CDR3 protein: CASSNGGGLFF. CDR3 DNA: TGTGCCAGCAGTAATGGGGGGGGACTGTTTTTT.

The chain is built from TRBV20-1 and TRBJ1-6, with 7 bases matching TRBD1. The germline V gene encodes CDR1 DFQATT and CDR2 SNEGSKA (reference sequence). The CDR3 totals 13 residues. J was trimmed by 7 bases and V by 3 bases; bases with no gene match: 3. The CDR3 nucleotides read TGCAGTGCTAGTAGGGACAGAAATTCACCCCTCCACTTT. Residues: CSASRDRNSPLHF.

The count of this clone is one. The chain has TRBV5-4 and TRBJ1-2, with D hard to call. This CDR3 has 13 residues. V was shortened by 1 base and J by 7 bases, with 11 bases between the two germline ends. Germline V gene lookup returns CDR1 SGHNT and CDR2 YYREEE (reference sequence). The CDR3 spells CASSLRQVGGYTF. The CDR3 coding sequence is TGTGCCAGCAGCTTGAGGCAGGTTGGTGGCTACACCTTC.

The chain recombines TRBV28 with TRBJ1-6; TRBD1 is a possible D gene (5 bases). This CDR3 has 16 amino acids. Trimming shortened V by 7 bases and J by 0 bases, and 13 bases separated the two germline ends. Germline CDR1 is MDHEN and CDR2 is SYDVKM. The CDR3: CASTNGGSSYNSPLHF. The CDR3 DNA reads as TGTGCCAGCACTAACGGGGGAAGCTCCTATAATTCACCCCTCCACTTT. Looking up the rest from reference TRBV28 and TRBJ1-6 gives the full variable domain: DVKVTQSSRYLVKRTGEKVFLECVQDMDHENMFWYRQDPGLGLRLIYFSYDVKMKEKGDIPEGYSVSREKKERFSLILESASTNQTSMYLCASTNGGSSYNSPLHFGNGTRLTVT.

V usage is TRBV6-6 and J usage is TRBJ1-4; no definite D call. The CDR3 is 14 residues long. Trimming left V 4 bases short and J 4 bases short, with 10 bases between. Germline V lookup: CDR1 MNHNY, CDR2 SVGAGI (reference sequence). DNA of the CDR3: TGTGCCAGCAGTTTGAGCGTGAATAATGAAAAACTGTTTTTT. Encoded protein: CASSLSVNNEKLFF.

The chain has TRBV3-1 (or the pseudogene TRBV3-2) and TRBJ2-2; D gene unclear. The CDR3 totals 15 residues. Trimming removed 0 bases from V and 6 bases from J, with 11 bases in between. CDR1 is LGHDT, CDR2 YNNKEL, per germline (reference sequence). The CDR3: CASSQEVTVSGELFF. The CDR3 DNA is TGTGCCAGCAGCCAAGAAGTAACGGTCTCCGGGGAGCTGTTTTTT.

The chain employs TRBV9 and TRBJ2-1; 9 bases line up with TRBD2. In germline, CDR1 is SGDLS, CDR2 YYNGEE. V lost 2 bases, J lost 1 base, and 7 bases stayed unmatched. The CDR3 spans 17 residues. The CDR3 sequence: CASSVSGSLSSYNEQFF. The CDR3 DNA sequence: TGTGCCAGCAGCGTTAGCGGGAGCCTGTCGTCCTACAATGAGCAGTTCTTC.

CDR3 nucleotide sequence: TGTGCCAGTAGTCGCCTAGCGGGAGAAGAGACCCAGTACTTC. Its translation is CASSRLAGEETQYF. The chain couples TRBV19 to TRBJ2-5; 10 positions match TRBD2. Trimming cost V 5 bases and J 3 bases; bases outside gene matches: 3. Germline CDR1 LNHDA, CDR2 SQIVND (reference sequence). This CDR3 has 14 residues.

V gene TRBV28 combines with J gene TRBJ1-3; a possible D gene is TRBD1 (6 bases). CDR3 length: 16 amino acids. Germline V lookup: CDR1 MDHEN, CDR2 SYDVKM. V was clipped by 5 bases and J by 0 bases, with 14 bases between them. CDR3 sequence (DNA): TGTGCCAGCAGTGCCCCCGGACAGAGCTCTGGAAACACCATATATTTT. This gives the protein CASSAPGQSSGNTIYF.

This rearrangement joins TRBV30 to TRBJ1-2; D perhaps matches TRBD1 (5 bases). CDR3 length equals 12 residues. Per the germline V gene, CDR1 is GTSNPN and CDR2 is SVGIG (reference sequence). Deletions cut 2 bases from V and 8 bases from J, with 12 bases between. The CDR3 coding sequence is TGTGCCTGGAGTATGACAGCGTACGGCTACACCTTC. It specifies CAWSMTAYGYTF.

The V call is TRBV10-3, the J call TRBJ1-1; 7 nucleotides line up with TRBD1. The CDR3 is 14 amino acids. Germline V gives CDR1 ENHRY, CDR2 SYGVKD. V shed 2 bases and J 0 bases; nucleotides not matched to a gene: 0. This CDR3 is CAISEGTVNTEAFF. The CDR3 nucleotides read TGTGCCATCAGTGAGGGGACAGTGAACACTGAAGCTTTCTTT.

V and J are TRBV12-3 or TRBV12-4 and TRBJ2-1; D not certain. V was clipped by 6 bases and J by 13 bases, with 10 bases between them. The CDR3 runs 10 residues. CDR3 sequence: CASSSTSQFF. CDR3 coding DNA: TGTGCCAGCAGCTCTACCTCCCAGTTCTTC.

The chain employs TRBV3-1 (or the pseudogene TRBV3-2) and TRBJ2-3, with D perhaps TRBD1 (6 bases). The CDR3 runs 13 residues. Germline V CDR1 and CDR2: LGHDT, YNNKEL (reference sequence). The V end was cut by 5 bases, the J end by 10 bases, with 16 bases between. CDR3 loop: CASSSQGFVPQYF. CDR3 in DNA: TGTGCCAGCAGCTCACAGGGTTTTGTTCCGCAGTATTTT.

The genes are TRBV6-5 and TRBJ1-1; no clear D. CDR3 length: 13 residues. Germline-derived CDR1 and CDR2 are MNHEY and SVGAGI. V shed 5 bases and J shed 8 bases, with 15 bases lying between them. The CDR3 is CASSLARAAEAFF. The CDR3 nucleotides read TGTGCCAGCAGTCTAGCGAGGGCTGCCGAAGCTTTCTTT.

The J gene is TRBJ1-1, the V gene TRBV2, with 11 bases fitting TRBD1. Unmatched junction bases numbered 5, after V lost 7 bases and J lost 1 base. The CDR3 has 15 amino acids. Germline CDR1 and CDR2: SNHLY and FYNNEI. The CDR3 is CASKRDRGTNTEAFF. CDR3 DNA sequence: TGTGCCAGCAAACGGGACAGGGGGACGAACACTGAAGCTTTCTTT.

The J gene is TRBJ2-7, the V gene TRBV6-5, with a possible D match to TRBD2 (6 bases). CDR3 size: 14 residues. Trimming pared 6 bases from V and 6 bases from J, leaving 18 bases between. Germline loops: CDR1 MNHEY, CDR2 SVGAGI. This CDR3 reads CASRPSTGGSEQYF. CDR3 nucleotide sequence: TGTGCCAGCAGACCTAGCACAGGAGGGAGCGAGCAGTACTTC.

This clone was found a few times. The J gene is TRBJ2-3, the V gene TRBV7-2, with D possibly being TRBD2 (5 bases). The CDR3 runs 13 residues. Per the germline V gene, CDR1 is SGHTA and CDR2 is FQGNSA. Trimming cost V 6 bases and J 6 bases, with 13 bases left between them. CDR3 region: CASSSEASDTQYF. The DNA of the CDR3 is TGTGCCAGCAGTTCGGAGGCCTCGGATACGCAGTATTTT.

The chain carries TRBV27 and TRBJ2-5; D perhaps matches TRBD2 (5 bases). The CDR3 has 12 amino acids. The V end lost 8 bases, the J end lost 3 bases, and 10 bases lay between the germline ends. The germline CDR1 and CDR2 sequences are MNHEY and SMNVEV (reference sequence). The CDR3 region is CASPGREETQYF. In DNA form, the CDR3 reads TGTGCCAGCCCCGGGCGGGAAGAGACCCAGTACTTC.

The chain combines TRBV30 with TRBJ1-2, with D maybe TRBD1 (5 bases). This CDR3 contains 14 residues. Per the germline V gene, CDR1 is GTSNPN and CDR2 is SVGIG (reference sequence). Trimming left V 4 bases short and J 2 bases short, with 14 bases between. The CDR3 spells CAWILSAGNYGYTF. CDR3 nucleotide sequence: TGTGCCTGGATCCTGTCCGCAGGGAACTATGGCTACACCTTC. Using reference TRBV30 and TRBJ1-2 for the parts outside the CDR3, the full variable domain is SQTIHQWPATLVQPVGSPLSLECTVEGTSNPNLYWYRQAAGRGLQLLFYSVGIGQISSEVPQNLSASRPQDRQFILSSKKLLLSDSGFYLCAWILSAGNYGYTFGSGTRLTVV.

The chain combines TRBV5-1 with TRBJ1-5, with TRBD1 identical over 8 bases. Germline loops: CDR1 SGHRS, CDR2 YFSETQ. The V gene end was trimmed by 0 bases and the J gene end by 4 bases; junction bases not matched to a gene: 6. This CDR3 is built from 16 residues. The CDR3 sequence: CASSLEAQGGNQPQHF. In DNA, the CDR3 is TGCGCCAGCAGCTTGGAGGCACAGGGGGGGAATCAGCCCCAGCATTTT.